These 28 T cell receptor beta chains were all obtained from the same sample, sequenced in a study of blood T cell repertoires in COVID-19. Clones were sequenced by immunoSEQ multiplex PCR, and TCRdb holds only the in-frame ones, with some missing. Of 250,000 to 350,000 clones listed, approximately 90% are singletons. The sequenced material came from peripheral blood. The receptors stem from a woman aged 25 to 39 with COVID-19, enrolled during active disease.

This chain uses TRBV6-1 with TRBJ2-1; possible D gene TRBD2, 7 bases. The CDR3 covers 17 residues. Germline CDR1 and CDR2: MNHNS and SASEGT. V dropped 4 bases and J dropped 8 bases, with 24 bases sitting between them. The CDR3 bases are TGTGCCAGCAGTGCCGACGGAGTGAGGGGGGGGGCGGATGAGCAGTTCTTC. This gives the protein CASSADGVRGGADEQFF.

The chain recombines TRBV6-5 with TRBJ2-1, with 7 bases aligning to TRBD2. This CDR3 is 14 amino acids long. V trimming: 0 bases; J trimming: 8 bases; junction bases outside the gene matches: 4. Germline V lookup: CDR1 MNHEY, CDR2 SVGAGI. CDR3 in amino acids: CASSYSIGGDEQFF. CDR3 nucleotides: TGTGCCAGCAGTTACTCGATTGGGGGGGATGAGCAGTTCTTC.

This clone was found once. The V and J genes are TRBV6-5 and TRBJ2-7, with 9 bases aligning to TRBD1. CDR1 and CDR2 from the germline V gene are MNHEY and SVGAGI. The CDR3 is 15 amino acids. V lost 8 bases and J lost 2; bases outside the gene matches: 10. This chain's CDR3 is CASSIRDRDTYEQYF. The CDR3 DNA reads as TGTGCCAGCTCTATCCGGGACAGGGATACCTACGAGCAGTACTTC.

This chain joins TRBV15 and TRBJ1-2; TRBD1 aligns across 7 bases. V was pared by 1 base and J by 1 base, with 3 bases of the junction left unmatched. CDR1 and CDR2 from the germline V gene are LNHNV and YYDKDF (reference sequence). The CDR3 sequence is 15 residues long. CDR3 sequence reads: CATSRAAGGNYGYTF. For the CDR3, the DNA is TGTGCCACCAGCAGAGCGGCAGGGGGTAACTATGGCTACACCTTC.

The chain combines TRBV7-8 with TRBJ1-2; D not certain. The CDR3 extends over 14 amino acids. Germline loops: CDR1 SGHVS, CDR2 FQNEAQ. The V end was cut by 0 bases, the J end by 6 bases, with 11 bases between. The CDR3 nucleotides are TGTGCCAGCAGCTTAGCGGAACAGAGCCATGGCTACACCTTC. It specifies CASSLAEQSHGYTF.

The chain employs TRBV6-6 and TRBJ1-2, with D perhaps TRBD1 (5 bases). The CDR3 extends over 13 amino acids. The V end was cut by 3 bases, the J end by 2 bases, with 7 bases between. Looked up from germline, CDR1 is MNHNY and CDR2 is SVGAGI (reference sequence). CDR3 in DNA: TGTGCCAGCAGTTATCACAGGAACTATGGCTACACCTTC. This translates into CASSYHRNYGYTF.

The genes are TRBV6-6 and TRBJ2-7; 7 bases align to TRBD1. The CDR3 extends over 13 amino acids. The germline CDR1 and CDR2 sequences are MNHNY and SVGAGI (reference sequence). V gave up 8 bases and J gave up 5 bases; unmatched junction bases: 9. CDR3 coding DNA: TGTGCCAGCTCTCGACAGGGTGTTAACGAGCAGTACTTC. Protein sequence: CASSRQGVNEQYF.

This chain joins TRBV29-1 and TRBJ1-2; 7 bases align to TRBD1. The CDR3 length is 16 residues. With 3 bases clipped from V and 2 bases from J, the junction kept 12 bases outside the gene matches. Germline loops: CDR1 SQVTM, CDR2 ANQGSEA. Here the CDR3 DNA reads TGCAGCGTTGATTTGGGCAGGGGGGATGGGAACTATGGCTACACCTTC. This sequence encodes CSVDLGRGDGNYGYTF.

The V gene is TRBV5-1, the J gene TRBJ1-6; 8 bases match TRBD1. Germline CDR1 reads SGHRS; CDR2 reads YFSETQ. J lost 6 bases, V lost 4 bases, and 9 bases had no gene match. This CDR3 is built from 16 residues. The CDR3 coding sequence is TGCGCCAGCAGCCGCGCGGGACAGGCAATTAATTCACCCCTCCACTTT. It yields the protein CASSRAGQAINSPLHF.

This rearrangement joins TRBV5-1 to TRBJ1-6, with 7 bases matching TRBD1. Losses at the gene ends were 3 bases for V and 5 bases for J; bases not matched to a gene: 11. Germline V gives CDR1 SGHRS, CDR2 YFSETQ. The CDR3 length is 17 residues. CDR3 loop: CASSYLPGQLNNSPLHF. In DNA, the CDR3 is TGCGCCAGCAGCTACCTCCCGGGACAGCTAAATAATTCACCCCTCCACTTT. Combining the CDR3 with reference TRBV5-1 and TRBJ1-6 gives the whole variable domain KAGVTQTPRYLIKTRGQQVTLSCSPISGHRSVSWYQQTPGQGLQFLFEYFSETQRNKGNFPGRFSGRQFSNSRSEMNVSTLELGDSALYLCASSYLPGQLNNSPLHFGNGTRLTVT.

The rearrangement joins TRBV4-1 to TRBJ1-1; 8 nucleotides align to TRBD1. CDR3 length equals 13 residues. Germline V gene lookup returns CDR1 MGHRA and CDR2 YSYEKL. The V and J ends lost 8 bases and 5 bases, in that order; junction bases with no gene match: 7. The CDR3: CASSGQGGTEAFF. CDR3 DNA: TGCGCCAGCTCCGGACAGGGAGGTACTGAAGCTTTCTTT.

V is TRBV7-9 and J is TRBJ1-5; D gene uncertain. The CDR3 length is 15 residues. V lost 5 bases and J lost 4, with 15 bases in between. Germline CDR1 is SEHNR and CDR2 is FQNEAQ (reference sequence). DNA of the CDR3: TGTGCCAGCAGCAACTTAAATCAGGATAATCAGCCCCAGCATTTT. Translation: CASSNLNQDNQPQHF.

The chain uses TRBV20-1 and TRBJ2-1, with TRBD2 matching 10 bases. CDR1 DFQATT and CDR2 SNEGSKA come from the germline V gene (reference sequence). There are 20 residues in the CDR3. The ends lost 3 bases at V and 6 bases at J; junction bases unmatched: 23. Written as DNA, the CDR3 is TGCAGTGCTAGTTCGCCCGAGGTGGGGAGCGGGAGGGCCCGTGGCAATGAGCAGTTCTTC. The encoded protein is CSASSPEVGSGRARGNEQFF.

In this sample, this clone turned up once. This chain links TRBV12-5 with TRBJ2-1; TRBD2 is a possible D gene (5 bases). Trimming cost V 4 bases and J 6 bases, with 13 bases left between them. There are 14 residues in the CDR3. CDR1 is LGHNT, CDR2 FRNRAP, per germline. The CDR3, as DNA: TGTGCTAGTGGTTCCGGGGAAGGCGTCAATGAGCAGTTCTTC. It specifies CASGSGEGVNEQFF.

The chain combines TRBV18 with TRBJ1-1; TRBD1 aligns across 9 bases. J gave up 5 bases and V 1 base, and 5 bases lay outside the gene matches. The CDR3 is 15 residues long. Germline V gene sequence: CDR1 KGHSH, CDR2 LQKENI. DNA of the CDR3: TGTGCCAGCTCACCACGGACAGGGGAAAGAACTGAAGCTTTCTTT. This encodes CASSPRTGERTEAFF. Based on the CDR3 plus reference TRBV18 and TRBJ1-1, the full variable domain is NAGVMQNPRHLVRRRGQEARLRCSPMKGHSHVYWYRQLPEEGLKFMVYLQKENIIDESGMPKERFSAEFPKEGPSILRIQQVVRGDSAAYFCASSPRTGERTEAFFGQGTRLTVV.

The chain joins TRBV11-2 to TRBJ1-5, with D perhaps TRBD1 (5 bases). Germline CDR1 is SGHAT and CDR2 is FQNNGV. Trimming took off 5 bases at V and 3 bases at J, with 14 bases between the two ends. The CDR3 consists of 15 residues. The CDR3 spells CASSPSGGSNQPQHF. CDR3 coding DNA: TGTGCCAGCAGCCCGAGCGGGGGGTCCAATCAGCCCCAGCATTTT.

The V call is TRBV14, the J call TRBJ1-1, with TRBD1 as a possible D gene (5 bases). The ends were cut back, 5 bases at V and 5 bases at J, with 18 bases in the middle. The CDR3 runs 15 residues. Germline assignment: CDR1 SGHDN and CDR2 FVKESK. CDR3 nucleotide sequence: TGTGCCAGCAGCAATAGTCAGGGCAGCGTGACTGAAGCTTTCTTT. Encoded protein: CASSNSQGSVTEAFF.

In nucleotides, the CDR3 is TGCGCCAGCAGCTTGACGTTTACAGGGGGACGAGATACGCAGTATTTT. It encodes CASSLTFTGGRDTQYF. The gene calls are TRBV5-1 and TRBJ2-3, with TRBD1 identical over 8 bases. The trim removed 1 base at V and 5 bases at J, leaving 9 bases unmatched. Germline CDR1 is SGHRS and CDR2 is YFSETQ. The length of the CDR3 is 16 residues. The variable domain in full, completed from reference TRBV5-1 and TRBJ2-3, reads KAGVTQTPRYLIKTRGQQVTLSCSPISGHRSVSWYQQTPGQGLQFLFEYFSETQRNKGNFPGRFSGRQFSNSRSEMNVSTLELGDSALYLCASSLTFTGGRDTQYFGPGTRLTVL.

The chain links TRBV24-1 to TRBJ2-7; 11 nucleotides match TRBD2. This CDR3 has 17 residues. Germline CDR1 reads KGHDR; CDR2 reads SFDVKD. V gave up 4 bases and J gave up 5 bases; unmatched junction bases: 12. The CDR3 loop reads CATSDRRLAGGRDEQYF. CDR3 DNA: TGTGCCACCAGTGACCGAAGGCTAGCGGGAGGCCGCGACGAGCAGTACTTC.

This sequence joins TRBV7-9 and TRBJ2-1, with D uncertain. Germline CDR1 SEHNR, CDR2 FQNEAQ (reference sequence). Between the trimmed V and J ends, which lost 1 base and 10 bases, there was a span of 14 bases. The CDR3 covers 14 residues. CDR3 in DNA: TGTGCCAGCAGCTTAGATTACTCCCCCGAAGAGCAGTTCTTC. It yields the protein CASSLDYSPEEQFF.

V gene TRBV7-6 combines with J gene TRBJ2-2; the D gene is possibly TRBD1 (6 bases). The CDR3 runs to 17 residues. V shed 2 bases and J shed 0 bases, with 13 bases lying between them. Germline V CDR1 and CDR2: SGHVS, FNYEAQ. CDR3 sequence reads: CASSLKGTFANTGELFF. CDR3 sequence (DNA): TGTGCCAGCAGCTTAAAAGGGACATTCGCGAACACCGGGGAGCTGTTTTTT.

The V gene is TRBV6-4, the J gene TRBJ2-2, with D unclear. V was pared by 3 bases and J by 3 bases, with 5 bases between. CDR3 length equals 13 residues. Germline V lookup: CDR1 MRHNA, CDR2 SNTAGT. The CDR3: CASSDSDTGELFF. The CDR3 DNA is TGTGCCAGCAGTGATTCGGACACCGGGGAGCTGTTTTTT.

The chain combines TRBV6-2 or TRBV6-3 with TRBJ2-7, with D tentatively TRBD1 (6 bases). The V gene's germline CDR1 is MNHEY and CDR2 SVGEGT. Trimming stripped 4 bases from V and 2 bases from J, with 12 bases between. CDR3 length: 14 amino acids. CDR3 nucleotides: TGTGCCAGCAGTTTTAACAGGGTTACCTACGAGCAGTACTTC. Protein: CASSFNRVTYEQYF.

V is TRBV25-1 and J is TRBJ1-2; no clear D gene. Germline CDR1 MGHDK, CDR2 SYGVNS. This CDR3 comprises 13 residues. V shed 4 bases and J shed 7 bases, with 13 bases lying between them. The CDR3 protein is CASSGRTLGGYTF. The CDR3 nucleotides are TGTGCCAGCAGTGGAAGGACTCTCGGTGGCTACACCTTC.

This rearrangement joins TRBV30 to TRBJ1-4; tentative D call: TRBD1 (6 bases). CDR1 and CDR2 from the germline V gene are GTSNPN and SVGIG (reference sequence). Trimming removed 4 bases at V and 4 bases at J, with 10 bases between. The CDR3 is 13 amino acids. CDR3 sequence reads: CAWNRAVNEKLFF. The CDR3 DNA reads as TGTGCCTGGAACAGGGCCGTTAATGAAAAACTGTTTTTT. The full variable domain, rest sourced from reference TRBV30 and TRBJ1-4, is SQTIHQWPATLVQPVGSPLSLECTVEGTSNPNLYWYRQAAGRGLQLLFYSVGIGQISSEVPQNLSASRPQDRQFILSSKKLLLSDSGFYLCAWNRAVNEKLFFGSGTQLSVL.

CDR3 sequence reads: CASRPGGLDYGYTF. CDR3 DNA sequence: TGTGCCAGCAGGCCAGGGGGCTTGGACTATGGCTACACCTTC. The chain couples TRBV6-6 to TRBJ1-2, with TRBD1 matching over 8 bases. This CDR3 spans 14 amino acids. With V trimmed by 6 bases and J by 3 bases, 6 bases remained unmatched. The V gene's germline CDR1 is MNHNY and CDR2 SVGAGI (reference sequence).

The V and J genes are TRBV3-1 (or the pseudogene TRBV3-2) and TRBJ2-1; TRBD1 is a possible D gene (5 bases). Trimming pared 2 bases from V and 4 bases from J, leaving 15 bases between. Germline-derived CDR1 and CDR2 are LGHDT and YNNKEL (reference sequence). The CDR3 consists of 16 residues. The CDR3 spells CASSQTGATSYNEQFF. Here the CDR3 DNA reads TGTGCCAGCAGCCAAACAGGAGCGACGAGTTACAATGAGCAGTTCTTC.

The V call is TRBV27, the J call TRBJ1-6; 8 bases match TRBD1. J lost 7 bases, V lost 5 bases, and 13 bases had no gene match. This CDR3 has 17 amino acids. Germline CDR1 reads MNHEY; CDR2 reads SMNVEV (reference sequence). The CDR3 here is CASSARPGQVTNSPLHF. CDR3 DNA: TGTGCCAGCAGTGCTCGGCCGGGACAGGTTACAAATTCACCCCTCCACTTT.